This T cell receptor (beta chain) was sequenced for a study of PD-1 blockade in classical Hodgkin lymphoma. Time point specified: newly diagnosed, previously untreated cHL patient sample. The CDR3 is 12 residues long. The V gene lost 0 bases and the J gene lost 5 bases, with 3 bases spanning the gap. The germline V gene has CDR1 MGHRA and CDR2 YSYEKL. Method: immunoSEQ multiplex PCR; TCRdb's copy keeps in-frame clones and lacks some. The data show approximately 47,000 clones, approximately 90% seen once. The rearrangement uses TRBV4-1 and TRBJ2-3; D uncertain. The TCR was taken from a human donor with classical Hodgkin lymphoma. Material for sequencing was peripheral blood mononuclear cells (PBMCs). As DNA, the CDR3 is TGCGCCAGCAGCCAAGATGGAGATACGCAGTATTTT. Amino acid sequence: CASSQDGDTQYF.